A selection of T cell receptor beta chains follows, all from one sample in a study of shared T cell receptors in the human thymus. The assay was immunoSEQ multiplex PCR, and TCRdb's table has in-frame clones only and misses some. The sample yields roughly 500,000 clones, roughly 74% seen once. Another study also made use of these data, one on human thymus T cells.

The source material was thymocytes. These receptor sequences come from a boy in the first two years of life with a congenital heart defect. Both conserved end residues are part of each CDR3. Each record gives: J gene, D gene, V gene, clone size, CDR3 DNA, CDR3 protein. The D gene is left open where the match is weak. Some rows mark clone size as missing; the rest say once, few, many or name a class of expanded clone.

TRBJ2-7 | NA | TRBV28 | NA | TGTGCCAGCAAGAGGGCTAGGAACTACGAGCAGTACTTC | CASKRARNYEQYF
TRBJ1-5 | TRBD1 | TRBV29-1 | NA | TGCAGCGTAGCCGGGACAGGGGCTCAGCCCCAGCATTTT | CSVAGTGAQPQHF
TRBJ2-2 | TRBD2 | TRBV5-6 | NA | TGTGCCAGCAGCTTGGTCGCTAGCGGGCTCGACGCGAACACCGGGGAGCTGTTTTTT | CASSLVASGLDANTGELFF
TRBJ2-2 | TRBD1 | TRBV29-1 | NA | TGCAGCGTCCTAACAGGGGGCCCCCGAGGCACCGGGGAGCTGTTTTTT | CSVLTGGPRGTGELFF
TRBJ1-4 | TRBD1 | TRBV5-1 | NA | TGCGCCAGCAGCTTGGTGGGACAGTATAATGAAAAACTGTTTTTT | CASSLVGQYNEKLFF
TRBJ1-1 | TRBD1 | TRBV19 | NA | TGTGCCAGTCAGGGGGCTGGCGGCGAAGCTTTCTTT | CASQGAGGEAFF
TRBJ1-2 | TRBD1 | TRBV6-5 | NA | TGTGCCAGCAGCCCTGGACAGGGGGTCTATGGCTACACCTTC | CASSPGQGVYGYTF
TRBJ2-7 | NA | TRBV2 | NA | TGTGCCAGCAGTGCTCTAGCGAACGAGCAGTACTTC | CASSALANEQYF
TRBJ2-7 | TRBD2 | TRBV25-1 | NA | TGTGCCAGCAGTGAATACACCGGCGGGAGAGACTCCTACGAGCAGTACTTC | CASSEYTGGRDSYEQYF
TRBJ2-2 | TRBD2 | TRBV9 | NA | TGTGCCAGCAGCGTAGCGGGGGGGAACACCGGGGAGCTGTTTTTT | CASSVAGGNTGELFF
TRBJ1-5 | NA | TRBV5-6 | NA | TGTGCCAGCACTAATCAGCCCCAGCATTTT | CASTNQPQHF
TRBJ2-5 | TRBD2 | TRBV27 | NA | TGTGCCAGCAGTTTACACCCCGGACTAGTTGGGGAGACCCAGTACTTC | CASSLHPGLVGETQYF
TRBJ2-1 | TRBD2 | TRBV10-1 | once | TGCGCCAGCAGTGAGTCCAGCGGGAGACGGTATGAGCAGTTCTTC | CASSESSGRRYEQFF
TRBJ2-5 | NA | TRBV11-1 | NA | TGTGCCAGCAGCTTACGAGGAGGTTCGTACCAAGAGACCCAGTACTTC | CASSLRGGSYQETQYF
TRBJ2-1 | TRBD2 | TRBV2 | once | TGTTACCGTGGGGCGGGAGGGTACAATGAGCAGTTCTTC | CYRGAGGYNEQFF
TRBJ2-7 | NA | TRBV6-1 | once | TGTGCCAGCAGCAGAGGAACGACCCTATACTACGAGCAGTACTTC | CASSRGTTLYYEQYF
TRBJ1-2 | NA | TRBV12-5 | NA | TGTGCTAGTGGCCCGACGGAGCCCCACTATGGCTACACCTTC | CASGPTEPHYGYTF
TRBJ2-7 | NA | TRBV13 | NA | TGTGCCAGCAGCTTAGGCCGGCAGCGGAGCTACGAGCAGTACTTC | CASSLGRQRSYEQYF
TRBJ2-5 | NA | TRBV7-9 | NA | TGTGCCAGCAGCTTAGCCGGGACTCCTGAGACCCAGTACTTC | CASSLAGTPETQYF
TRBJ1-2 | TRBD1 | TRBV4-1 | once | TGCGCCAGCAGCCAACCTCACAGGGGGCAGATCTATGGCTACACCTTC | CASSQPHRGQIYGYTF
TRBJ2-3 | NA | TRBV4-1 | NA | TGCGCCAGCAGCCAAGTGGCGAGACGAACAGAGACAGATACGCAGTATTTT | CASSQVARRTETDTQYF
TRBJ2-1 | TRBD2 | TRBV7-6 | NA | TGTGCCAGCAGCTTAGCAAGTAGCGGGAGGGCCAGGTGCTCCTACAATGAGCAGTTCTTC | CASSLASSGRARCSYNEQFF
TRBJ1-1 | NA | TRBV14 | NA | TGTGCCAGCAGCCAAGGACAGTTTCAAGGAGCTTTCTTT | CASSQGQFQGAFF
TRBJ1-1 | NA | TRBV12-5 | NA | TGTGCTAGTGGCCGTACCGGACAGAACACTGAAGCTTTCTTT | CASGRTGQNTEAFF
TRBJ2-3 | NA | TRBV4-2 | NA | TGTGCCAGCAGCCAAGGGAACGGGAGAGGACCTGATACGCAGTATTTT | CASSQGNGRGPDTQYF
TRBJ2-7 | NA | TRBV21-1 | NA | TGTGCCAGCAGCAGGAAACAGGGATTAATTTCCTACGAGCAGTACTTC | CASSRKQGLISYEQYF
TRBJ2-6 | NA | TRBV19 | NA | TGTGCCAGTAGTGGCGCTCAGGGCTCTGGGGCCAACGTCCTGACTTTC | CASSGAQGSGANVLTF
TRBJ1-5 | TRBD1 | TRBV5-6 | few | TGTGCCAGCAGCTCCCCAGGGGGGAATCAGCCCCAGCATTTT | CASSSPGGNQPQHF
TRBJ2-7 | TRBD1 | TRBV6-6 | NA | TGTGCCAGCAGATGGGACAGGGGTTCCTACGAGCAGTACTTC | CASRWDRGSYEQYF
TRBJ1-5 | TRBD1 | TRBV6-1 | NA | TGTGCCAGCAGCGCGACAGGGTGGGCCAATCAGCCCCAGCATTTT | CASSATGWANQPQHF
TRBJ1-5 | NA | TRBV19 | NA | TGTGCCAGTAGTATAGGTTTCGAACAGGCCCAATGGGGTAGTCAGCCCCAGCATTTT | CASSIGFEQAQWGSQPQHF
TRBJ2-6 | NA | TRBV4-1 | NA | TGCGCCAGCAGCCCCGGTCCGCTGAGGGGGGCCAACGTCCTGACTTTC | CASSPGPLRGANVLTF
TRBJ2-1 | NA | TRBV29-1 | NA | TGCAGCGTTGTAAGAGAGAACAATGAGCAGTTCTTC | CSVVRENNEQFF
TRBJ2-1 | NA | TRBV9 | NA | TGTGCCAGCAGCGTAGTTGCTAGCCCTCACAATGAGCAGTTCTTC | CASSVVASPHNEQFF
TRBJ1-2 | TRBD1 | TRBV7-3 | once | TGTGCCAGCAGCTTAGGCCAGGGGGACGGCTATGGCTACACCTTC | CASSLGQGDGYGYTF
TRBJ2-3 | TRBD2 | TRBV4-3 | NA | TGCGCCAGCAGCCAAGATGTTGCGGGGGGCAGCACAGATACGCAGTATTTT | CASSQDVAGGSTDTQYF
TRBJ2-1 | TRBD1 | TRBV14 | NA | TGTGCCAGCAGCCCTAAAAGGGACAGGGGGCGTGGTACCAATGAGCAGTTCTTC | CASSPKRDRGRGTNEQFF
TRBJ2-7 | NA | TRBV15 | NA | TGTGCCACCAGCAGAGTTCCCCGAACGGACAACTACACCCGCTACGAGCAGTACTTC | CATSRVPRTDNYTRYEQYF
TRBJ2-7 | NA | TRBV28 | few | TGTGCCAGCAGTTTAGGGGGGGAGCAGTACTTC | CASSLGGEQYF
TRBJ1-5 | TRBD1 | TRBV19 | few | TGTGCCAGTAGTATAGCGGGACAGACCAATCAGCCCCAGCATTTT | CASSIAGQTNQPQHF
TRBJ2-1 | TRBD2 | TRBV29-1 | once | TGCAGCGTTGTCCCTACTAGCGGGGCAAATGAGCAGTTCTTC | CSVVPTSGANEQFF
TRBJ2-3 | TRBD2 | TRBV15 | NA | TGTGCCACCAGCAGAGGAGCGAGCGGGAGGGCCGTTGCAGATACGCAGTATTTT | CATSRGASGRAVADTQYF
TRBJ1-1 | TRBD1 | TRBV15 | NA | TGTGCCACCAGCAGAGAGAGAAGGGGGCAGCACACTGAAGCTTTCTTT | CATSRERRGQHTEAFF
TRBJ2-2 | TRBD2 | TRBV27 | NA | TGTGCCAGCAGTTTAGGGACTAGCCCCGGGGAGCTGTTTTTT | CASSLGTSPGELFF
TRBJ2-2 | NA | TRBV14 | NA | TGTGCCAGCAGCCCGAGACAGGTCGGGACGAACACCGGGGAGCTGTTTTTT | CASSPRQVGTNTGELFF
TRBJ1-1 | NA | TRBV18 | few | TGTGCCAGCTCACCACCGTCTAACACTGAAGCTTTCTTT | CASSPPSNTEAFF
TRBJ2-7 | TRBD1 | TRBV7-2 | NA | TGTGCCAGCAGCCCCCGGGACAGGGGAATATACGAGCAGTACTTC | CASSPRDRGIYEQYF
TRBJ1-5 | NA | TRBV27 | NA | TGTGCCAGCAGACCTCAGATAGACAGCATAGTCAATCAGCCCCAGCATTTT | CASRPQIDSIVNQPQHF
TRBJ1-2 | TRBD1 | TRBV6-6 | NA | TGTGCCAGCAGTTACGGACAGGGTTGGAGCTATGGCTACACCTTC | CASSYGQGWSYGYTF
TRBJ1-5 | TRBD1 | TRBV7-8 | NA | TGTGCCAGCAGTCCCTCGGGGGGGAGGGGGCGCAATCAGCCCCAGCATTTT | CASSPSGGRGRNQPQHF
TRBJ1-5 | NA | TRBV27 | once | TGTGCCAGCAGTCCCGGTAGAGAGCCCCAGCATTTT | CASSPGREPQHF
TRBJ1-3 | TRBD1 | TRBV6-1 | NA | TGTGCCAGCAGTGAACCTACAGGGGCTGGAAACACCATATATTTT | CASSEPTGAGNTIYF
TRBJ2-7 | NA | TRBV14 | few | TGTGCCAGCAGCCAAGAGAGAGGCGGGACCGGCGAGCAGTACTTC | CASSQERGGTGEQYF
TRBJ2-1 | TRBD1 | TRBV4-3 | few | TGCGCCAGCAGCCAAAAACCGGGACAGGGGTTAGGGGCGCAGTTCTTC | CASSQKPGQGLGAQFF
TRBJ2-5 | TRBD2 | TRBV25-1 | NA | TGTGCCAGCAGTGAATATTGTAGCGGGAGGAAACAAGAGACCCAGTACTTC | CASSEYCSGRKQETQYF
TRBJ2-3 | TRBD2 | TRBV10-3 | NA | TGTGCCATCAGTAACCTGACTAGCGGGAGGTCCACAGATACGCAGTATTTT | CAISNLTSGRSTDTQYF